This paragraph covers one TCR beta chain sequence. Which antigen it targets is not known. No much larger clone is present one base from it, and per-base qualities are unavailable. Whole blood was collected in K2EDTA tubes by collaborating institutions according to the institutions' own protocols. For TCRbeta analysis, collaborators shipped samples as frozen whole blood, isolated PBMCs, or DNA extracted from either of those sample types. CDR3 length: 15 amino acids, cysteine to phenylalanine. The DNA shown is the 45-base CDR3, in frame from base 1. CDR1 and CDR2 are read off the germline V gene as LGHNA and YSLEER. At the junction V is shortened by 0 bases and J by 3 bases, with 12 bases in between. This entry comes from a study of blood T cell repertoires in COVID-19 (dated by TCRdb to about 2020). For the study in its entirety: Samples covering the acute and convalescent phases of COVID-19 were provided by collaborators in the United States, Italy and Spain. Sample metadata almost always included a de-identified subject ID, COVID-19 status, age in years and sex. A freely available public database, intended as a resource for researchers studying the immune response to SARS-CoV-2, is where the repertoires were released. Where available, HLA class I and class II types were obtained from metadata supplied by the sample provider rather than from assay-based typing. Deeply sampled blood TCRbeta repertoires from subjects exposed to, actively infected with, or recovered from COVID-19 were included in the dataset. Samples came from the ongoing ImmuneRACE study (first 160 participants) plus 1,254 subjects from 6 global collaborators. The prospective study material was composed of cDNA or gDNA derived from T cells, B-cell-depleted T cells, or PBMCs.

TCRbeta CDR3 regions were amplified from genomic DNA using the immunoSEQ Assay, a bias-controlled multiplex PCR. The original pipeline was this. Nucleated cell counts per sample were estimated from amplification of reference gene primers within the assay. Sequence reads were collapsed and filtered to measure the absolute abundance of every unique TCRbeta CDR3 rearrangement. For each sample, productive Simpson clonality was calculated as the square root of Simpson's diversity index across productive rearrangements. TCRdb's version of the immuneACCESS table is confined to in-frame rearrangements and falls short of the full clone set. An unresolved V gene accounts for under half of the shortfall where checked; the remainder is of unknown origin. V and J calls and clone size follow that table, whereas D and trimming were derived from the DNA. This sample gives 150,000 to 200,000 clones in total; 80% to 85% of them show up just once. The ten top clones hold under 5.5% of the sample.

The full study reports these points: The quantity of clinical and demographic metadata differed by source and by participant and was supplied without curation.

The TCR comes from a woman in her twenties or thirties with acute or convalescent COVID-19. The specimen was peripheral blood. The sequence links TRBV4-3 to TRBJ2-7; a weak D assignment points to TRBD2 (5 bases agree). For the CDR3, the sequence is CASSQDPGGLYEQYF. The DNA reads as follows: TGCGCCAGCAGCCAAGATCCCGGCGGACTCTACGAGCAGTACTTC.